This T cell receptor (beta chain) was obtained from a study of blood T cells in healthy people across ages. Study-wide points: Samples with more naive T cells showed higher observed beta diversity.

CDR1 is MDHEN, CDR2 SYDVKM, per germline. The CDR3 extends over 14 amino acids. Germline trimming cut 3 bases from V and 8 bases from J; bases unmatched to any gene: 4. As regards this clonotype: Its antigen is as yet unknown.

Caucasian, healthy and from Russia, the donors were aged between about 6 and 90. A J-beta primer mix and a sample-barcoded 5' primer were used in a second PCR of roughly 7 to 12 cycles. A single record per CDR3 protein comes from TCRdb applying MiXCR to the 5' RACE reads. Among hundreds of thousands of distinct CDR3 sequences listed, approximately 60% were seen once. The rearrangement links TRBV28 to TRBJ1-4; TRBD1 aligns across 9 bases. Sample: blood. The TCR sequence derives from a man in his forties in good health. The CDR3 DNA follows: TGTGCCAGCAGTTTGGCGGGACAGGGCGAAAAACTGTTTTTT. This sequence encodes CASSLAGQGEKLFF.